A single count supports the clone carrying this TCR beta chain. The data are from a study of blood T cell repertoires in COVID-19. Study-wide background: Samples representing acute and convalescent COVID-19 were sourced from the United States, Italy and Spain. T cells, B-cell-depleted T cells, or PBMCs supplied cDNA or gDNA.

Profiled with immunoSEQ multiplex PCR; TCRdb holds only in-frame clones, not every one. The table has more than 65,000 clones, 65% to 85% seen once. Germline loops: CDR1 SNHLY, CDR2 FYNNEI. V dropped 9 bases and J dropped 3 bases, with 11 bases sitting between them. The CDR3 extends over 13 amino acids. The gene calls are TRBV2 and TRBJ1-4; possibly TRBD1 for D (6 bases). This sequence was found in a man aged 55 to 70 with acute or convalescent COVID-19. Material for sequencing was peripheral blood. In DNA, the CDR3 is TGTGCCAGTAAGAGACAGGCTAATGAAAAACTGTTTTTT. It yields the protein CASKRQANEKLFF.